The rows below give T cell receptor beta chains drawn from one sample of a study of T cell responses to AZD1222 COVID-19 vaccine. Assay: immunoSEQ multiplex PCR; the TCRdb copy retains only in-frame clones and omits some. This table holds roughly 70,000 clones, roughly 85% found once. The specimen comprised peripheral blood, sampled on day 0 of AZD1222 vaccination. These receptor sequences come from an adult in good health. The CDR3 runs from the conserved cysteine through the conserved F or W. A D gene is named only where the DNA matches it firmly. Clone sizes are given selectively: once, few, many, or a class where the clone is expanded.

D	size	V	J	CDR3	DNA
TRBD2	-	TRBV13	TRBJ2-1	CASSLGTSGIGEQFF	TGTGCCAGCAGCTTAGGGACTAGCGGGATCGGTGAGCAGTTCTTC
TRBD1	-	TRBV7-8	TRBJ2-7	CASSLNTGGGVAYEQYF	TGTGCCAGCAGCTTAAATACAGGGGGCGGAGTGGCCTACGAGCAGTACTTC
-	-	TRBV19	TRBJ1-1	CASSWGKNTEAFF	TGTGCCAGTAGTTGGGGCAAAAACACTGAAGCTTTCTTT
TRBD1	-	TRBV19	TRBJ2-2	CASNPDREINGELFF	TGTGCCAGTAACCCTGACAGGGAAATTAACGGGGAGCTGTTTTTT
-	-	TRBV30	TRBJ1-1	CAWSRTDDSNTEAFF	TGTGCCTGGAGTAGGACAGACGACTCGAACACTGAAGCTTTCTTT
TRBD1	once	TRBV7-9	TRBJ2-2	CASRTGVIGTGELFF	TGTGCCAGCAGAACAGGGGTTATAGGCACCGGGGAGCTGTTTTTT
-	few	TRBV19	TRBJ1-1	CASSILSTRQNTEAFF	TGTGCCAGTAGTATCCTTAGCACCAGGCAAAACACTGAAGCTTTCTTT
-	few	TRBV6-1	TRBJ2-6	CASSESGTLFSGANVLTF	TGTGCCAGCAGTGAAAGCGGGACATTATTCTCTGGGGCCAACGTCCTGACTTTC
-	-	TRBV3-1/TRBV3-2	TRBJ2-7	CASSQDRAEQYF	TGTGCCAGCAGCCAAGACAGGGCCGAGCAGTACTTC
-	few	TRBV12-3/TRBV12-4	TRBJ1-2	CASTSRGGYTF	TGTGCCAGCACCTCGCGGGGAGGCTACACCTTC
-	-	TRBV7-2	TRBJ2-2	CASSLWGLNTGELFF	TGTGCCAGCAGCTTATGGGGTCTAAACACCGGGGAGCTGTTTTTT
-	-	TRBV19	TRBJ1-5	CASSIEGRRNSNQPQHF	TGTGCCAGTAGTATAGAGGGCAGAAGAAACAGCAATCAGCCCCAGCATTTT
-	-	TRBV12-3/TRBV12-4	TRBJ2-5	CASSLRGQETQYF	TGTGCCAGCAGTCTCCGCGGACAAGAGACCCAGTACTTC
TRBD2	-	TRBV5-6	TRBJ2-7	CASRAGGEQYF	TGTGCCAGCAGGGCCGGGGGGGAGCAGTACTTC
-	-	TRBV6-5	TRBJ2-7	CASAETVTYEQYF	TGTGCCAGCGCCGAGACAGTGACCTACGAGCAGTACTTC
TRBD2	-	TRBV7-2	TRBJ2-5	CASSFPSGGRETQYF	TGTGCCAGCAGCTTCCCTAGCGGGGGCCGAGAGACCCAGTACTTC
-	once	TRBV7-2	TRBJ1-3	CASSLGGVSSGNTIYF	TGTGCCAGCAGCTTAGGAGGGGTTTCTTCTGGAAACACCATATATTTT
TRBD2	-	TRBV7-8	TRBJ2-7	CASSFGGTSYEQYF	TGTGCCAGCAGCTTCGGGGGGACCTCCTACGAGCAGTACTTC
-	-	TRBV28	TRBJ1-2	CASSPYRTSYGYTF	TGTGCCAGCAGTCCCTATAGGACTTCCTATGGCTACACCTTC
TRBD1	-	TRBV5-6	TRBJ2-7	CASSAGQDPYEQYF	TGTGCCAGCAGCGCGGGACAGGACCCCTACGAGCAGTACTTC
-	-	TRBV7-2	TRBJ2-7	CASSYGQQSYEQYF	TGTGCCAGCAGCTACGGACAGCAATCCTACGAGCAGTACTTC
TRBD2	few	TRBV9	TRBJ2-7	CASSVAAGVSYEQYF	TGTGCCAGCAGCGTAGCAGCGGGAGTGTCCTACGAGCAGTACTTC
TRBD2	few	TRBV6-5	TRBJ2-3	CASRRGLGTDTQYF	TGTGCCAGCAGAAGGGGACTAGGGACAGATACGCAGTATTTT
-	-	TRBV5-1	TRBJ1-1	CASRKELNTEAFF	TGCGCCAGCAGAAAAGAACTAAACACTGAAGCTTTCTTT
TRBD1	-	TRBV2	TRBJ1-5	CASSDPADRVQPQHF	TGTGCCAGCAGTGACCCAGCGGACAGGGTTCAGCCCCAGCATTTT
TRBD1	-	TRBV6-5	TRBJ1-2	CASSFTTGTNYGYTF	TGTGCCAGCAGTTTTACGACAGGGACTAACTATGGCTACACCTTC
TRBD1	medium-sized	TRBV18	TRBJ2-7	CASSPGTGSLYEQYF	TGTGCCAGCTCACCAGGGACAGGGTCCCTCTACGAGCAGTACTTC
-	-	TRBV19	TRBJ1-1	CASSTGGLEAFF	TGTGCCAGTAGTACCGGCGGCCTTGAAGCTTTCTTT
-	-	TRBV11-1	TRBJ1-1	CASTRQPNTEAFF	TGTGCCAGCACTAGACAGCCTAACACTGAAGCTTTCTTT
-	-	TRBV5-6	TRBJ1-1	CASSWPGTNTEAFF	TGTGCCAGCAGCTGGCCTGGGACTAACACTGAAGCTTTCTTT
-	-	TRBV7-2	TRBJ1-5	CASSSAQGPNQPQHF	TGTGCCAGCAGCTCCGCTCAGGGCCCCAATCAGCCCCAGCATTTT
TRBD1	-	TRBV19	TRBJ1-1	CASSIDNFLGQGGPEAFF	TGTGCCAGTAGTATAGATAACTTCCTTGGACAGGGGGGACCTGAAGCTTTCTTT
-	once	TRBV6-5	TRBJ2-3	CASSYSAGGADTQYF	TGTGCCAGCAGTTACTCGGCCGGGGGCGCAGATACGCAGTATTTT
-	few	TRBV7-2	TRBJ2-2	CASSLRSANTGELFF	TGTGCCAGCAGCTTACGGTCGGCCAACACCGGGGAGCTGTTTTTT
-	-	TRBV13	TRBJ1-1	CASSLAGRAFF	TGTGCCAGCAGCTTAGCGGGACGAGCTTTCTTT
-	-	TRBV30	TRBJ1-3	CAWREQGSGNTIYF	TGTGCCTGGAGGGAACAGGGATCTGGAAACACCATATATTTT
-	-	TRBV12-2	TRBJ2-7	CASRAYRDSYEQYF	TGTGCAAGTCGCGCGTACAGGGACTCCTACGAGCAGTACTTC
-	-	TRBV27	TRBJ1-2	CASSLSQPSGTRGYTF	TGTGCCAGCAGTTTATCCCAACCTTCAGGGACCCGGGGCTACACCTTC
-	once	TRBV19	TRBJ2-1	CASRSYIAPEQFF	TGTGCCAGTAGATCATATATAGCCCCCGAGCAGTTCTTC
-	once	TRBV29-1	TRBJ1-4	CSVEDSPGTVNEKLFF	TGCAGCGTTGAAGATAGCCCCGGGACGGTTAATGAAAAACTGTTTTTT
-	-	TRBV30	TRBJ1-5	CAWSPGLNQPQHF	TGTGCCTGGTCCCCAGGCCTAAATCAGCCCCAGCATTTT